A single sample gave rise to the 26 T cell receptor beta chains below, sequenced in a study of ipilimumab plus nivolumab after autologous stem cell transplantation. Clones were read by immunoSEQ multiplex PCR, and TCRdb kept only the in-frame ones, dropping some. The top ten hold approximately 19% of the sample, which has fewer than 20,000 clones, roughly 77% seen once. The input for sequencing was PBMCs, taken in a trial of ipilimumab plus nivolumab as post-transplant consolidation. The receptors derive from a male donor with diffuse large B-cell lymphoma.

The sample holds one count of this clone. The chain combines TRBV6-5 with TRBJ2-1, with 8 bases lining up with TRBD1. CDR3 length: 13 residues. The V gene end was trimmed by 7 bases and the J gene end by 8 bases; junction bases not matched to a gene: 7. Germline V lookup: CDR1 MNHEY, CDR2 SVGAGI. In DNA, the CDR3 is TGTGCCAGCATTTCGGACAGGGACTATGAGCAGTTCTTC. It specifies CASISDRDYEQFF.

The gene calls are TRBV18 and TRBJ1-1; 8 positions agree with TRBD1. The junction had 10 bases not matched to a gene; V was cut back by 3 bases and J by 1 base. The CDR3 is 17 amino acids. Germline V gene data show CDR1 as KGHSH and CDR2 as LQKENI. For the CDR3, the DNA is TGTGCCAGCTCACCCGGACAGGGTTTCTTATCGAACACTGAAGCTTTCTTT. Its translation: CASSPGQGFLSNTEAFF.

The chain couples TRBV19 to TRBJ1-2; unclear D gene. V gave up 5 bases and J gave up 4 bases, with 14 bases separating them. Germline V gene sequence: CDR1 LNHDA, CDR2 SQIVND (reference sequence). The CDR3 is 14 amino acids. The CDR3 DNA follows: TGTGCCAGTAGTGTATGGACGGACCCCTATGGCTACACCTTC. Its translation is CASSVWTDPYGYTF.

The chain has TRBV9 and TRBJ2-3, with TRBD2 matching 10 bases. The CDR3 has 16 amino acids. CDR1 and CDR2 from the germline V gene are SGDLS and YYNGEE. V lost 0 bases and J lost 6; bases outside the gene matches: 7. The CDR3 region is CASSVGASGSTDTQYF. CDR3 sequence (DNA): TGTGCCAGCAGCGTAGGGGCTAGCGGGAGTACGGATACGCAGTATTTT.

The chain is built from TRBV18 and TRBJ2-7, with TRBD1 as a possible D gene (6 bases). The CDR3 length is 14 residues. V dropped 6 bases and J dropped 0 bases, with 12 bases sitting between them. Germline V gene data show CDR1 as KGHSH and CDR2 as LQKENI. The CDR3 spells CASSRQVDSYEQYF. CDR3 DNA: TGTGCCAGCTCCAGACAGGTCGACTCCTACGAGCAGTACTTC. The entire variable domain, with the rest obtained from reference TRBV18 and TRBJ2-7, is as follows: NAGVMQNPRHLVRRRGQEARLRCSPMKGHSHVYWYRQLPEEGLKFMVYLQKENIIDESGMPKERFSAEFPKEGPSILRIQQVVRGDSAAYFCASSRQVDSYEQYFGPGTRLTVT.

V is TRBV5-6 and J is TRBJ1-2, with D unclear. Per germline, CDR1 SGHDT and CDR2 YYEEEE. This CDR3 comprises 13 residues. V was clipped by 4 bases and J by 4 bases, with 11 bases between them. CDR3 in DNA: TGTGCCAGCAGCCCCGGACGGCTCTATGGCTACACCTTC. This sequence encodes CASSPGRLYGYTF. The full variable domain, with the rest looked up from reference TRBV5-6 and TRBJ1-2, is DAGVTQSPTHLIKTRGQQVTLRCSPKSGHDTVSWYQQALGQGPQFIFQYYEEEERQRGNFPDRFSGHQFPNYSSELNVNALLLGDSALYLCASSPGRLYGYTFGSGTRLTVV.

This chain's CDR3 is CASSLDDSFSGANVLTF. In DNA form, the CDR3 reads TGCGCCAGCAGCTTGGATGACAGCTTCTCTGGGGCCAACGTCCTGACTTTC. V gene TRBV5-1 combines with J gene TRBJ2-6, with D possibly TRBD1 on 5 matching bases. V was pared by 0 bases and J by 0 bases, with 10 bases between. The CDR3 has 17 amino acids. Germline-derived CDR1 and CDR2 are SGHRS and YFSETQ.

This sequence joins TRBV5-1 and TRBJ1-1; D possibly corresponds to TRBD1 (5 bases). CDR1 and CDR2 from the germline V gene are SGHRS and YFSETQ. The V gene lost 4 bases and the J gene lost 9 bases, with 16 bases spanning the gap. The CDR3 consists of 13 residues. The CDR3 is CASSTTTDSKAFF. The CDR3 bases are TGCGCCAGCAGCACTACTACAGACAGTAAAGCTTTCTTT.

The chain joins TRBV19 to TRBJ2-3, with no clear D. Deletions cut 7 bases from V and 7 bases from J, with 12 bases between. In germline, CDR1 is LNHDA, CDR2 SQIVND (reference sequence). The CDR3 consists of 12 residues. For the CDR3, the DNA is TGTGCCAGTATTCGCACGGTGAATACGCAGTATTTT. Translating gives CASIRTVNTQYF.

This clone was observed once. The chain has TRBV5-1 and TRBJ2-3; no definite D call. Trimming left V 3 bases short and J 5 bases short, with 10 bases between. CDR1 and CDR2 from the germline V gene are SGHRS and YFSETQ. The CDR3 is made up of 13 amino acids. DNA for the CDR3: TGCGCCAGCAGCTCCCTGGCACTAGATACGCAGTATTTT. Its translation: CASSSLALDTQYF.

V and J are TRBV18 and TRBJ1-1; tentative D call: TRBD1 (5 bases). This CDR3 is built from 13 residues. Germline lookup yields CDR1 KGHSH and CDR2 LQKENI. Trimming cost V 3 bases and J 4 bases, with 9 bases left between them. The chain's CDR3 is CASSPRRGTEAFF. In nucleotides, the CDR3 is TGTGCCAGCTCACCTCGAAGGGGCACTGAAGCTTTCTTT.

This clone was recorded once. The rearrangement joins TRBV6-5 to TRBJ2-7; 9 positions agree with TRBD1. V shed 6 bases, J shed 7 bases, and the junction held 13 bases outside the gene matches. This CDR3 region has 15 residues. Germline V gives CDR1 MNHEY, CDR2 SVGAGI. The CDR3, as DNA: TGTGCCAGCAGGGAACAGGGGGCGAGAGGGGGAGAGCAGTACTTC. This gives the protein CASREQGARGGEQYF.

This rearrangement joins TRBV11-2 to TRBJ2-2, with 13 nucleotides matching TRBD2. Germline CDR1 and CDR2: SGHAT and FQNNGV. V shed 6 bases, J shed 3 bases, and the junction held 7 bases outside the gene matches. The CDR3 covers 17 residues. The DNA of the CDR3 is TGTGCCAGCAGGGCGGCGGGACTAGCGGGATACACCGGGGAGCTGTTTTTT. It encodes CASRAAGLAGYTGELFF.

This clone is hyperexpanded (1% or more) within its sample. This chain connects TRBV11-1 to TRBJ2-7; D gene unclear. CDR3 size: 12 residues. Per germline, CDR1 SGHAT and CDR2 FQDESV (reference sequence). With 1 base removed from V and 4 bases from J, the gap between germline ends came to 5 bases. Written as DNA, the CDR3 is TGTGCCAGCAGCTTAGAAGCGTACGAGCAGTACTTC. This codes for CASSLEAYEQYF.

This rearrangement joins TRBV4-1 to TRBJ2-7; D is uncertain. The CDR3 loop spans 11 amino acids. The V end was cut by 5 bases, the J end by 3 bases, with 5 bases between. The germline gives CDR1 MGHRA, CDR2 YSYEKL. The CDR3 loop reads CASSDHYEQYF. Written as DNA, the CDR3 is TGCGCCAGCAGCGACCACTACGAGCAGTACTTC.

V usage is TRBV18 and J usage is TRBJ1-6, with D unclear. This CDR3 has 18 amino acids. Germline values: CDR1 KGHSH, CDR2 LQKENI. The germline V and J ends were trimmed by 6 bases and 0 bases, with 18 bases remaining between them. The CDR3 sequence: CASSADGRLSSYNSPLHF. The DNA for the CDR3 is TGTGCCAGCTCCGCCGACGGCCGTTTGAGCTCCTATAATTCACCCCTCCACTTT. Variable domain in full (rest from reference TRBV18 and TRBJ1-6): NAGVMQNPRHLVRRRGQEARLRCSPMKGHSHVYWYRQLPEEGLKFMVYLQKENIIDESGMPKERFSAEFPKEGPSILRIQQVVRGDSAAYFCASSADGRLSSYNSPLHFGNGTRLTVT.

The chain carries TRBV5-1 and TRBJ1-1; possible D gene TRBD1, 6 bases. V lost 3 bases and J lost 0, with 12 bases in between. The CDR3 totals 15 residues. CDR1 is SGHRS, CDR2 YFSETQ, per germline. CDR3 nucleotide sequence: TGCGCCAGCAGCTCAGGTCAGGGGATGAACACTGAAGCTTTCTTT. Translated: CASSSGQGMNTEAFF.

This sequence joins TRBV10-3 and TRBJ2-7, with D maybe TRBD2 (6 bases). The CDR3 is 15 amino acids. The germline gives CDR1 ENHRY, CDR2 SYGVKD. Trimming removed 5 bases at V and 0 bases at J, with 14 bases between. CDR3 coding DNA: TGTGCCATCAGTACGCCCCGGGGGAGCTCCTACGAGCAGTACTTC. Translating it yields CAISTPRGSSYEQYF.

This chain connects TRBV19 to TRBJ2-2; TRBD1 is a possible D gene (5 bases). Germline CDR1 LNHDA, CDR2 SQIVND (reference sequence). The CDR3 sequence is 15 residues long. Trimming cost V 5 bases and J 7 bases, with 17 bases left between them. The CDR3 protein is CASSLRTRVFGELFF. The CDR3 DNA is TGTGCCAGTAGTTTACGTACCAGGGTCTTCGGGGAGCTGTTTTTT.

The chain has TRBV7-7 and TRBJ2-7, with 8 bases matching TRBD1. Trimming at V came to 4 bases and at J to 4 bases, leaving 6 bases not matched to a gene. There are 14 residues in the CDR3. Germline-derived CDR1 and CDR2 are SSHAT and FNYEAQ (reference sequence). The chain's CDR3 is CASSCEDRVYEQYF. CDR3 DNA: TGTGCCAGCAGCTGCGAGGACAGGGTGTACGAGCAGTACTTC.

The J gene is TRBJ2-5, the V gene TRBV5-1, with 12 bases that match TRBD2. Germline CDR1 SGHRS, CDR2 YFSETQ. The length of the CDR3 is 16 residues. J was trimmed by 1 base and V by 2 bases; bases with no gene match: 3. DNA for the CDR3: TGCGCCAGCAGCTTAGGACTAGCGGGGCGCCAAGAGACCCAGTACTTC. Translated: CASSLGLAGRQETQYF.

The V call is TRBV7-3, the J call TRBJ2-7; 7 bases map to TRBD1. Germline V gene data show CDR1 as SGHTA and CDR2 as FQGTGA. V gave up 4 bases and J gave up 5 bases; unmatched junction bases: 5. There are 13 residues in the CDR3. CDR3: CASSSQGEDEQYF. In nucleotides, the CDR3 is TGTGCCAGCAGCTCCCAGGGGGAAGACGAGCAGTACTTC.

The J gene is TRBJ1-3, the V gene TRBV12-5; TRBD1 might be the D (6 bases). The V gene lost 4 bases and the J gene lost 0 bases, with 7 bases spanning the gap. CDR3 length: 14 residues. Germline-derived CDR1 and CDR2 are LGHNT and FRNRAP. The CDR3 is CASGSDSSGNTIYF. The DNA of the CDR3 is TGTGCTAGTGGTTCGGACAGCTCTGGAAACACCATATATTTT.

This clone turned up a few times. The chain has TRBV7-8 and TRBJ1-6; D call uncertain. V was shortened by 1 base and J by 5 bases, with 12 bases between the two germline ends. The CDR3 length is 16 residues. Germline CDR1 is SGHVS and CDR2 is FQNEAQ. Here the CDR3 reads CASSLVSGGDNSPLHF. CDR3 DNA: TGTGCCAGCAGCTTAGTGTCAGGTGGGGATAATTCACCCCTCCACTTT.

This rearrangement joins TRBV18 to TRBJ1-1; D is undetermined. The CDR3 consists of 14 residues. Germline values: CDR1 KGHSH, CDR2 LQKENI. Trimming took off 0 bases at V and 1 base at J, with 6 bases between the two ends. CDR3 DNA: TGTGCCAGCTCACCACCGTTAAGGAACACTGAAGCTTTCTTT. Encoded protein: CASSPPLRNTEAFF.

This sequence joins TRBV18 and TRBJ2-3; unclear D gene. With 5 bases removed from V and 2 bases from J, the gap between germline ends came to 11 bases. The V gene's germline CDR1 is KGHSH and CDR2 LQKENI. This CDR3 is built from 14 residues. The CDR3 nucleotides are TGTGCCAGCTCAGTCCAGGTTTTCACAGATACGCAGTATTTT. Its protein is CASSVQVFTDTQYF.